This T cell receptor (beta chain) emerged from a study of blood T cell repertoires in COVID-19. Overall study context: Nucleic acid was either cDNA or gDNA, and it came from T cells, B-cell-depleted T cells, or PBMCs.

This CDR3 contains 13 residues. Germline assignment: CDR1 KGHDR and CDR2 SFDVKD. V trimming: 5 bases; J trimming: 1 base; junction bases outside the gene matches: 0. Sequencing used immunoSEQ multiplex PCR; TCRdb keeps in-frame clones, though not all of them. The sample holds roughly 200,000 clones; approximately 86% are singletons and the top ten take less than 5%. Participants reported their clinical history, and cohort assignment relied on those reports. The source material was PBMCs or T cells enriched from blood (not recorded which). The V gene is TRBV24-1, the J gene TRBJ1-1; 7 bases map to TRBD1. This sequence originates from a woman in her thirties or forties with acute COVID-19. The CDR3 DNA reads TGTGCCACCAGTGGACAGGGGAACACTGAAGCTTTCTTT. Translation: CATSGQGNTEAFF.